Listed below are T cell receptor beta chains from one sample, sequenced in a study of identical twins. TCRdb re-called the 5' RACE reads through MiXCR, storing one row per CDR3 protein. The data hold 540,000 or so distinct CDR3 sequences, with under 25% observed a single time. These data also formed part of another study, on yellow fever vaccine responses in identical twins.

The sample comprised CD4+ T cells sorted from blood. These receptors came from a woman in her late teens or twenties in good health. The CDR3 runs from the conserved cysteine through the conserved F or W. Fields, in order: CDR3 DNA, CDR3 protein, clone size, V gene, D gene, J gene. The D gene is left open where the match is weak. The listing skips clone size in some rows; elsewhere it reads once, few, many or a size class.

CDR3nt: TGTGCCAGCAGTTTTTCCTGGCGGACCTACAATGAGCAGTTCTTC; CDR3aa: CASSFSWRTYNEQFF; abundance: few; v_gene: TRBV12-3/TRBV12-4; d_gene: -; j_gene: TRBJ2-1
CDR3nt: TGTGCCAGCAGTCCGCACAGGGGGGAAAACATTCAGTACTTC; CDR3aa: CASSPHRGENIQYF; abundance: few; v_gene: TRBV4-2; d_gene: TRBD1; j_gene: TRBJ2-4
CDR3nt: TGTGCCAGCGGTAGCGGGAGATCGTCATACGAGCAGTTCTTC; CDR3aa: CASGSGRSSYEQFF; abundance: many; v_gene: TRBV12-3/TRBV12-4; d_gene: TRBD2; j_gene: TRBJ2-1
CDR3nt: TGTGCCAGCAGCTTAGCGGGCCTCTTCAGCGAGCAGTTCTTC; CDR3aa: CASSLAGLFSEQFF; abundance: few; v_gene: TRBV7-8; d_gene: -; j_gene: TRBJ2-1
CDR3nt: TGCAGTGCTAGAGATACCCAGCCTCCTGGAAACACCATATATTTT; CDR3aa: CSARDTQPPGNTIYF; abundance: few; v_gene: TRBV20-1; d_gene: -; j_gene: TRBJ1-3
CDR3nt: TGCGCCAGCAGCTTACTACGGAACACCGGGGAGCTGTTTTTT; CDR3aa: CASSLLRNTGELFF; abundance: -; v_gene: TRBV5-1; d_gene: -; j_gene: TRBJ2-2
CDR3nt: TGTGCCTCCTTTAACCTCACGAAAAGGGTGAACTATGGCTACACCTTC; CDR3aa: CASFNLTKRVNYGYTF; abundance: -; v_gene: TRBV24-1; d_gene: -; j_gene: TRBJ1-2
CDR3nt: TGCAGTGCTCACGGGGGATACCCCCAGGAGACCCAGTACTTC; CDR3aa: CSAHGGYPQETQYF; abundance: -; v_gene: TRBV20-1; d_gene: -; j_gene: TRBJ2-5
CDR3nt: TGTGCCAGCAGTTTCTCGGAATATCAGCCCCAGCATTTT; CDR3aa: CASSFSEYQPQHF; abundance: -; v_gene: TRBV12-3/TRBV12-4; d_gene: -; j_gene: TRBJ1-5
CDR3nt: TGTGCCAGTAATAGGGGACAGGGGAATTACAATGAGCAGTTCTTC; CDR3aa: CASNRGQGNYNEQFF; abundance: few; v_gene: TRBV19; d_gene: TRBD1; j_gene: TRBJ2-1
CDR3nt: TGTGCCAGCAGCTTAATTGCGGGACAGTACCGACGCGAGCAGTTCTTC; CDR3aa: CASSLIAGQYRREQFF; abundance: many; v_gene: TRBV7-9; d_gene: -; j_gene: TRBJ2-1
CDR3nt: TGCAGTGCTAGGCATTTCTCTAGCGGGGGGGCCTACAATGAGCAGTTCTTC; CDR3aa: CSARHFSSGGAYNEQFF; abundance: -; v_gene: TRBV20-1; d_gene: TRBD2; j_gene: TRBJ2-1
CDR3nt: TGCGCCAGCAGCCAAGTCCTAGCGGGAGACTACAATGAGCAGTTCTTC; CDR3aa: CASSQVLAGDYNEQFF; abundance: few; v_gene: TRBV4-1; d_gene: TRBD2; j_gene: TRBJ2-1
CDR3nt: TGTGCCAGCAGCTTAAACGGAGTTCAGGAGCAGTTCTTC; CDR3aa: CASSLNGVQEQFF; abundance: few; v_gene: TRBV11-2; d_gene: -; j_gene: TRBJ2-1
CDR3nt: TGCAGTGTTTCTAGCGGGGGGAAACGGAATGAGCAGTTCTTC; CDR3aa: CSVSSGGKRNEQFF; abundance: few; v_gene: TRBV20-1; d_gene: TRBD2; j_gene: TRBJ2-1
CDR3nt: TGTGCCAGCAGCTTAGTTACCACCTCTAGCACAGATACGCAGTATTTT; CDR3aa: CASSLVTTSSTDTQYF; abundance: -; v_gene: TRBV7-8; d_gene: -; j_gene: TRBJ2-3
CDR3nt: TGTGCCAGCAGCTTCCAAAGCTCCTATAATTCACCCCTCCACTTT; CDR3aa: CASSFQSSYNSPLHF; abundance: -; v_gene: TRBV11-2; d_gene: -; j_gene: TRBJ1-6
CDR3nt: TGCGCCAGCAGCGAACGGTCACTAGCGGGGGTAGGGAATGAGCAGTTCTTC; CDR3aa: CASSERSLAGVGNEQFF; abundance: few; v_gene: TRBV5-1; d_gene: TRBD2; j_gene: TRBJ2-1
CDR3nt: TGCGCCAGCAGGCCGGGGACAGGGAGCTCTGGAAACACCATATATTTT; CDR3aa: CASRPGTGSSGNTIYF; abundance: few; v_gene: TRBV5-1; d_gene: TRBD1; j_gene: TRBJ1-3
CDR3nt: TGTGCCAGCAGGCTGACTAGCGGACAAGAGACCCAGTACTTC; CDR3aa: CASRLTSGQETQYF; abundance: -; v_gene: TRBV12-3/TRBV12-4; d_gene: TRBD2; j_gene: TRBJ2-5
CDR3nt: TGTGCCAGCAGTTTCGAGCGGGGAGGCACCGGGGAGCTGTTTTTT; CDR3aa: CASSFERGGTGELFF; abundance: -; v_gene: TRBV12-3/TRBV12-4; d_gene: TRBD2; j_gene: TRBJ2-2
CDR3nt: TGCGCCAGCAGCCTTCTAGGAGGTCGGGAGACCCAGTACTTC; CDR3aa: CASSLLGGRETQYF; abundance: many; v_gene: TRBV5-1; d_gene: -; j_gene: TRBJ2-5
CDR3nt: TGTGCCATCAGTGAGTCAGTACAGCGAAACAATGAGCAGTTCTTC; CDR3aa: CAISESVQRNNEQFF; abundance: few; v_gene: TRBV10-3; d_gene: -; j_gene: TRBJ2-1
CDR3nt: TGCAGTGCTAACCGGGACCGTAGCTCCTACAATGAGCAGTTCTTC; CDR3aa: CSANRDRSSYNEQFF; abundance: few; v_gene: TRBV20-1; d_gene: -; j_gene: TRBJ2-1
CDR3nt: TGCGCCAGCAGCTTGGGGACCGTGACCTACGGGCAGTACTTC; CDR3aa: CASSLGTVTYGQYF; abundance: -; v_gene: TRBV5-1; d_gene: -; j_gene: TRBJ2-7
CDR3nt: TGCAGCTTGAGCGGGGGGGGCACAGATACGCAGTATTTT; CDR3aa: CSLSGGGTDTQYF; abundance: many; v_gene: TRBV29-1; d_gene: TRBD2; j_gene: TRBJ2-3
CDR3nt: TGTGCCAGCATCCGCGGCCCTGGCTACGAGCAGTACTTC; CDR3aa: CASIRGPGYEQYF; abundance: -; v_gene: TRBV6-1; d_gene: -; j_gene: TRBJ2-7
CDR3nt: TGTGCCAGCAGCCAGCCGGACACGACCTACGAGCAGTACTTC; CDR3aa: CASSQPDTTYEQYF; abundance: few; v_gene: TRBV3-1; d_gene: -; j_gene: TRBJ2-7
CDR3nt: TGTGCCACCAGCAGAGATCCCCTCGGGAGGGCCCGGAATGAGCAGTTCTTC; CDR3aa: CATSRDPLGRARNEQFF; abundance: few; v_gene: TRBV15; d_gene: TRBD2; j_gene: TRBJ2-1
CDR3nt: TGTGCCAGCAGCCAACAGGGGGCGGCGGATACGCAGTATTTT; CDR3aa: CASSQQGAADTQYF; abundance: -; v_gene: TRBV3-1; d_gene: TRBD1; j_gene: TRBJ2-3
CDR3nt: TGTGCCAGCAGCCCAGATGGGACGAACACCGGGGAGCTGTTTTTT; CDR3aa: CASSPDGTNTGELFF; abundance: few; v_gene: TRBV12-3/TRBV12-4; d_gene: -; j_gene: TRBJ2-2
CDR3nt: TGCGCCAGCAGCTTGGATAGGGGGCTAGAGACCCAGTACTTC; CDR3aa: CASSLDRGLETQYF; abundance: few; v_gene: TRBV5-1; d_gene: TRBD1; j_gene: TRBJ2-5
CDR3nt: TGCAGTGCTAGGGACGGGGTCCGGGTTCGAAGGGGCGGGGAGCTGTTTTTT; CDR3aa: CSARDGVRVRRGGELFF; abundance: few; v_gene: TRBV20-1; d_gene: -; j_gene: TRBJ2-2
CDR3nt: TGTGCCAGCAGTTTATCTACTAGCGGGAGTAGAAATGAGCAGTTCTTC; CDR3aa: CASSLSTSGSRNEQFF; abundance: -; v_gene: TRBV28; d_gene: TRBD2; j_gene: TRBJ2-1
CDR3nt: TGCAGCGCCGTTACCTCTGGGGCCAACGTCCTGACTTTC; CDR3aa: CSAVTSGANVLTF; abundance: once; v_gene: TRBV29-1; d_gene: -; j_gene: TRBJ2-6
CDR3nt: TGCAGTGCTAGAGTAGAGGATACGCAGTATTTT; CDR3aa: CSARVEDTQYF; abundance: -; v_gene: TRBV20-1; d_gene: -; j_gene: TRBJ2-3
CDR3nt: TGTGCCAGCAGCTGGCTTGAGAACACTGAAGCTTTCTTT; CDR3aa: CASSWLENTEAFF; abundance: few; v_gene: TRBV11-2; d_gene: -; j_gene: TRBJ1-1
CDR3nt: TGCAGCGTTGAGGGCCAGGGTGGGATTACCGAAGCTTTCTTT; CDR3aa: CSVEGQGGITEAFF; abundance: -; v_gene: TRBV29-1; d_gene: -; j_gene: TRBJ1-1
CDR3nt: TGTGCCAGCTCAACCCTAGCGGCTAAAAGCACAGATACGCAGTATTTT; CDR3aa: CASSTLAAKSTDTQYF; abundance: -; v_gene: TRBV18; d_gene: TRBD2; j_gene: TRBJ2-3
CDR3nt: TGCAGCGTTGATCCCGCGAGCTCCTACAATGAGCAGTTCTTC; CDR3aa: CSVDPASSYNEQFF; abundance: few; v_gene: TRBV29-1; d_gene: -; j_gene: TRBJ2-1